The rows below give T cell receptor beta chains drawn from one sample of a study of T cells after yellow fever vaccination. Using its own MiXCR run on the 5' RACE reads, TCRdb lists one record per CDR3 protein. The sample shows fewer than 100,000 distinct CDR3 sequences, approximately 6.3% of them seen only once. The sequencing used CD8+ T cells sorted from PBMCs, collected 10 days after the yellow fever booster vaccination. The receptors shown here come from a man aged 18 to 35 who received the YFV17D yellow fever vaccine. Both conserved end residues are part of each CDR3. A D gene is named only where the DNA matches it firmly. Clone size is shown for a subset of rows, as once, few, many or a class of expanded clone.

J | size | V | D | DNA | CDR3
TRBJ1-1 | - | TRBV7-9 | - | TGTGCCAGCAGCCCCCCCGGCAGGGCCTACACTGAAGCTTTCTTT | CASSPPGRAYTEAFF
TRBJ1-6 | few | TRBV7-9 | TRBD1 | TGTGCCAGCAGCTTTCAGATCGGGACAGTTAATTCACCCCTCCACTTT | CASSFQIGTVNSPLHF
TRBJ1-4 | - | TRBV3-1 | - | TGTGCCAGCAGCTCCCTTGGGATGGCAACTAATGAAAAACTGTTTTTT | CASSSLGMATNEKLFF
TRBJ2-3 | few | TRBV28 | - | TGTGCCAGCAGTCCCCTCTTTGCCTCAGGGGATACGCAGTATTTT | CASSPLFASGDTQYF
TRBJ2-5 | - | TRBV6-5 | - | TGTGCCAGCAGTTACTCGCCGGGTGGCGAGACCCAGTACTTC | CASSYSPGGETQYF
TRBJ2-1 | few | TRBV7-9 | TRBD2 | TGTGCCAGCAGGTCTCCGGAGGTTAGCGGGGGGGCCGGTGAGCAGTTCTTC | CASRSPEVSGGAGEQFF
TRBJ1-1 | - | TRBV29-1 | - | TGCGTGTGGCTGGGCAGAGGGACTGAAGCTTTCTTT | CVWLGRGTEAFF
TRBJ2-7 | few | TRBV29-1 | TRBD2 | TGCAGCGTTGAACTAGCGGGGTTCTACGAGCAGTACTTC | CSVELAGFYEQYF
TRBJ2-1 | few | TRBV30 | - | TGTGCCGCGACAGTTCGAAACAACAATGAGCAGTTCTTC | CAATVRNNNEQFF
TRBJ2-1 | many | TRBV7-8 | TRBD2 | TGTGCCAGCAGCCCGAGGGAGCGGGGAGTGTTCAATGAGCAGTTCTTC | CASSPRERGVFNEQFF
TRBJ2-1 | many | TRBV29-1 | TRBD2 | TGCAGCGTGGACGCTAGCGGGGGGTACAATGAGCAGTTCTTC | CSVDASGGYNEQFF
TRBJ1-2 | few | TRBV18 | - | TGTGCCAGCTCACTCGCGGGACCGAATGCTAACTATGGCTACACCTTC | CASSLAGPNANYGYTF
TRBJ1-6 | - | TRBV7-9 | - | TGTGCCACCCGGGACCTCCGGGAGCGGGATTCACCCCTCCACTTT | CATRDLRERDSPLHF
TRBJ1-2 | few | TRBV25-1 | TRBD1 | TGTGCCAGCTCCTGGACAGGGGGCGCAGGGAATGGCTACACCTTC | CASSWTGGAGNGYTF
TRBJ2-2 | - | TRBV29-1 | TRBD1 | TGCAGCGTCCGAAGGACAGGGGAAACCGGGGAGCTGTTTTTT | CSVRRTGETGELFF
TRBJ2-3 | few | TRBV6-2/TRBV6-3 | TRBD2 | TGTGCCAGCACTTTCCTCCTACTAGCGGGGGCGGATACGCAGTATTTT | CASTFLLLAGADTQYF
TRBJ1-5 | - | TRBV27 | TRBD1 | TGTGCCAGCAGCTACACAGGGGGCGGCAATCAGCCCCAGCATTTT | CASSYTGGGNQPQHF
TRBJ2-3 | medium-sized | TRBV5-6 | - | TGTGCCAGCAGCTTGACGGACGGGAACCGAGTAGATACGCAGTATTTT | CASSLTDGNRVDTQYF
TRBJ2-3 | few | TRBV2 | TRBD2 | TGTGCCAGCAGTGACTATGCGGGGGGCTTCCTGGACACAGATACGCAGTATTTT | CASSDYAGGFLDTDTQYF
TRBJ2-4 | - | TRBV11-2 | TRBD1 | TGTGCCAGCAGCACCATTTACCAGGGGGCGTCGGACATTCAGTACTTC | CASSTIYQGASDIQYF
TRBJ2-7 | - | TRBV5-1 | TRBD1 | TGCGCCAGCAGAGGGACAGAGACCTACGAGCAGTACTTC | CASRGTETYEQYF
TRBJ2-7 | many | TRBV27 | - | TGTGCCAGCAGTTTGACACCTTCGAGGGAGCAGTACTTC | CASSLTPSREQYF
TRBJ1-1 | many | TRBV27 | - | TGTGCCAGCAGTTTAGGGGTTTCCACTGAAGCTTTCTTT | CASSLGVSTEAFF
TRBJ1-6 | - | TRBV12-3/TRBV12-4 | - | TGTGCCAGCGGTACCGTGATTGGCTCACCCCTCCACTTT | CASGTVIGSPLHF
TRBJ2-5 | many | TRBV6-5 | TRBD2 | TGTGCCAGCAGTCGGAGCGGGGGGGCTTGGGAGACCCAGTACTTC | CASSRSGGAWETQYF
TRBJ2-3 | many | TRBV30 | - | TGTGCCCAAGGAGGGGGGGCGGCAGATACGCAGTATTTT | CAQGGGAADTQYF
TRBJ1-4 | many | TRBV11-2 | - | TGTGCCAGCAGCAGGGAAACGTGGAGCGAAAAACTGTTTTTT | CASSRETWSEKLFF
TRBJ2-1 | - | TRBV4-1 | TRBD1 | TGCGCCAGCAGCCTGGGACAGGGTCCCTACAATGAGCAGTTCTTC | CASSLGQGPYNEQFF
TRBJ2-1 | - | TRBV30 | - | TGTGCCTGGAGTTCAACGATGTTTGGGGCCAATGAGCAGTTCTTC | CAWSSTMFGANEQFF
TRBJ2-7 | - | TRBV5-4 | - | TGTGCCAGCAGCTCCGACAGTTTCTACGAGCAGTACTTC | CASSSDSFYEQYF
TRBJ2-3 | few | TRBV11-2 | - | TGTGCCAGCAGCTTAGTTATATGGGGTCCGCGACTCACCACAGATACGCAGTATTTT | CASSLVIWGPRLTTDTQYF
TRBJ2-5 | - | TRBV9 | - | TGTGCCAGCAGCTCAGGGGGGACCAATATCGAGACCCAGTACTTC | CASSSGGTNIETQYF
TRBJ2-1 | few | TRBV20-1 | TRBD2 | TGCAGTGCTAGAGTTGGTAGCGGGGGCGCCTACAATGAGCAGTTCTTC | CSARVGSGGAYNEQFF
TRBJ2-2 | - | TRBV9 | - | TGTGCCAGCAGCCCCACCCCTGGGGAGCTGTTTTTT | CASSPTPGELFF
TRBJ2-1 | many | TRBV9 | TRBD2 | TGTGCCAGCAGCGTAGGATCGGGACTAGCCTACTACAATGAGCAGTTCTTC | CASSVGSGLAYYNEQFF
TRBJ2-7 | many | TRBV5-1 | - | TGCGCCAGCAGCTTGGGTCCAGGGATGGCCTACGAGCAGTACTTC | CASSLGPGMAYEQYF